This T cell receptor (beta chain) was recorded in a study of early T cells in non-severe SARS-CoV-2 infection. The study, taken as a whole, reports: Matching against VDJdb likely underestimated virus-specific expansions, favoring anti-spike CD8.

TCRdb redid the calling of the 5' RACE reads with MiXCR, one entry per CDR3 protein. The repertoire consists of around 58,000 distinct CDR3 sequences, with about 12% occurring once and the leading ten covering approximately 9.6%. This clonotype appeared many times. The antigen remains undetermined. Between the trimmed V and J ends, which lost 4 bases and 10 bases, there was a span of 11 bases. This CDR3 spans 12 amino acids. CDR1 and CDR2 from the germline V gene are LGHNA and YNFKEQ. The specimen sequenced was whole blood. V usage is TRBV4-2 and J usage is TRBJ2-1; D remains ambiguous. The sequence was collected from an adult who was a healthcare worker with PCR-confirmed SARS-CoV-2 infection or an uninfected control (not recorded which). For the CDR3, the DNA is TGTGCCAGCAGCCGGAAAGGAGTCGAGCAGTTCTTC. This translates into CASSRKGVEQFF.